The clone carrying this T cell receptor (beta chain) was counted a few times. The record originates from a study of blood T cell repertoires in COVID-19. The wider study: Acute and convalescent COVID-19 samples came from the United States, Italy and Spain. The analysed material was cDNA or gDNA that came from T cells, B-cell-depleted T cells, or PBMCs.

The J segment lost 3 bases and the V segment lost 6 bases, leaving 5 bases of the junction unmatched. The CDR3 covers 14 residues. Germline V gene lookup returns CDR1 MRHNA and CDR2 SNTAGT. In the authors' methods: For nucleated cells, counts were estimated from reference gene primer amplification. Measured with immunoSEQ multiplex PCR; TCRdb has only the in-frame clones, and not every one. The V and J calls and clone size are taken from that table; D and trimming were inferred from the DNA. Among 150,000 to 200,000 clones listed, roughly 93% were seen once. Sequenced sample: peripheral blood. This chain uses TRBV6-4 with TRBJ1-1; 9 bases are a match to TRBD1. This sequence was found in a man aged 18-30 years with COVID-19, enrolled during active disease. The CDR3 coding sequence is TGTGCCAGCAGATATAGGACAGGGGACACTGAAGCTTTCTTT. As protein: CASRYRTGDTEAFF.